The clone carrying this T cell receptor (beta chain) was counted many times. Construction of TCR beta libraries was performed using quantitative 5'-RACE with molecular barcodes. TCRdb re-called the 5' RACE reads with MiXCR, one entry per CDR3 protein. The sample has about 210,000 distinct CDR3 sequences, roughly 8% seen once. With 0 bases clipped from V and 7 bases from J, the junction kept 0 bases outside the gene matches. Germline CDR1 and CDR2: SGDLS and YYNGEE. CDR3 size: 13 residues. The record originates from a study of CD8 T cells in ankylosing spondylitis. The rearrangement uses TRBV9 and TRBJ2-1; 8 nucleotides align to TRBD2. Sequenced sample: blood, either unsorted or a sorted T cell fraction (not recorded which). This sequence was found in a female donor with ankylosing spondylitis or in good health (not recorded which). CDR3 bases: TGTGCCAGCAGCGTAGCGGGAGGGAATGAGCAGTTCTTC. Its translation is CASSVAGGNEQFF.